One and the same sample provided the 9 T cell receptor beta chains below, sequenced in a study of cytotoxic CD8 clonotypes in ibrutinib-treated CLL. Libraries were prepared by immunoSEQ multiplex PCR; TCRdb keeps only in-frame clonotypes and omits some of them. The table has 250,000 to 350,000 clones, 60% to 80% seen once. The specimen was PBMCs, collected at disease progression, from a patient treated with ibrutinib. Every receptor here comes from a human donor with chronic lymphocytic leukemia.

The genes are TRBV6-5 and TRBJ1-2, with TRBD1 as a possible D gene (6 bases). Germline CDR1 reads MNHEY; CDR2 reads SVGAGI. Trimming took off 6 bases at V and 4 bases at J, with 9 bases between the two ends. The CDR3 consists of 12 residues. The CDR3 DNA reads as TGTGCCAGCAGGGACAGCGTCTATGGCTACACCTTC. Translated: CASRDSVYGYTF.

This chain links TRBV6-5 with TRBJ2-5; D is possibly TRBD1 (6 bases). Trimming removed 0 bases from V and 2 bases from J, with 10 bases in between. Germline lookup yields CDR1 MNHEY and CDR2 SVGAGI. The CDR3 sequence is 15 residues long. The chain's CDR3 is CASSYSGQSQETQYF. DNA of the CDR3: TGTGCCAGCAGTTACTCCGGACAGTCGCAAGAGACCCAGTACTTC.

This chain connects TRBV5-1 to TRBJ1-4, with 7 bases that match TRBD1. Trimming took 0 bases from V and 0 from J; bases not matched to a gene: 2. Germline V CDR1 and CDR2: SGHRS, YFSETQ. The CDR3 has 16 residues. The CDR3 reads CASSLGQGATNEKLFF. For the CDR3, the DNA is TGCGCCAGCAGCTTGGGGCAGGGGGCAACTAATGAAAAACTGTTTTTT.

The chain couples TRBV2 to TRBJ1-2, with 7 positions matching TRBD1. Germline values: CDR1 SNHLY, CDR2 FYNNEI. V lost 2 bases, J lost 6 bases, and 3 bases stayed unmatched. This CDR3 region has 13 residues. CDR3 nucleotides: TGTGCCAGCAGTGAACAGGGGGGCGATGGCTACACCTTC. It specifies CASSEQGGDGYTF. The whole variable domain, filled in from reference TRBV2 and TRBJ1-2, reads EPEVTQTPSHQVTQMGQEVILRCVPISNHLYFYWYRQILGQKVEFLVSFYNNEISEKSEIFDDQFSVERPDGSNFTLKIRSTKLEDSAMYFCASSEQGGDGYTFGSGTRLTVV.

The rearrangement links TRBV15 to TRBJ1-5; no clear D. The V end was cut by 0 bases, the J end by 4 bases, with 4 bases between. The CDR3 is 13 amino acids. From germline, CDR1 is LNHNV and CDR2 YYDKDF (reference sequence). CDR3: CATSREQNQPQHF. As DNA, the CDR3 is TGTGCCACCAGCAGAGAACAGAATCAGCCCCAGCATTTT.

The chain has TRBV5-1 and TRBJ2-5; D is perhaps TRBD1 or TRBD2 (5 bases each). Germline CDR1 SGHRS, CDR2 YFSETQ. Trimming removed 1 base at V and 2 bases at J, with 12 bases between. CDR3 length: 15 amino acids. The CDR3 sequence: CASSLLTGGQETQYF. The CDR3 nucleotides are TGCGCCAGCAGCTTGCTCACTGGGGGACAAGAGACCCAGTACTTC.

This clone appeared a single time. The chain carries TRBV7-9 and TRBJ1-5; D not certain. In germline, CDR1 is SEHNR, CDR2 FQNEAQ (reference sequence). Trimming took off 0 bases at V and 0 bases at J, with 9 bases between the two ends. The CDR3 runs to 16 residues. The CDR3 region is CASSLAVGFSNQPQHF. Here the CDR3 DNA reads TGTGCCAGCAGCTTAGCGGTCGGGTTTAGCAATCAGCCCCAGCATTTT. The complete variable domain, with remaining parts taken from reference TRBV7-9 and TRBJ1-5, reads DTGVSQNPRHKITKRGQNVTFRCDPISEHNRLYWYRQTLGQGPEFLTYFQNEAQLEKSRLLSDRFSAERPKGSFSTLEIQRTEQGDSAMYLCASSLAVGFSNQPQHFGDGTRLSIL.

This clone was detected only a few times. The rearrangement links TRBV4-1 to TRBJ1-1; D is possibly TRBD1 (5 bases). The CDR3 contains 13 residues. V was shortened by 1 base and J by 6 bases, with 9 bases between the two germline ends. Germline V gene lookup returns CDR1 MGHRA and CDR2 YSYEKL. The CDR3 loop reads CASSQARGPEAFF. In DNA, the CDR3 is TGCGCCAGCAGCCAAGCCCGGGGCCCTGAAGCTTTCTTT.

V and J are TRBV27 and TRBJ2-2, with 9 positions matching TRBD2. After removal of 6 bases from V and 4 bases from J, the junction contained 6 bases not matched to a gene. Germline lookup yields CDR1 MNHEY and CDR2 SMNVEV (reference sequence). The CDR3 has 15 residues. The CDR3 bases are TGTGCCAGCAGCCTGGGCGGGAGGGCCACCGGGGAGCTGTTTTTT. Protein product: CASSLGGRATGELFF.